The 10 T cell receptor beta chains reported below all come from one sample, sequenced in a study of regulatory T cells in long-lasting Graves disease. Assembly of TCR beta libraries relied on iRepertoire HTBI primers together with Arm-PCR of CDR3 regions. TCRdb independently ran MiXCR on the multiplex PCR reads; one entry per CDR3 protein. The data contain around 450,000 distinct CDR3 sequences, 15% to 20% of them seen just once; the ten biggest clones take up 12%. Time point given: newly diagnosed GD, antithyroid drugs for less than 3 months. After RNA was extracted from PBMCs, the TCR library was made from it. These same records also appear under a second study, on T cells in Graves' hyperthyroidism and ophthalmopathy.

The source was peripheral blood mononuclear cells (PBMCs), collected at new diagnosis, from a patient treated with antithyroid drugs. The receptors come from a man aged 40-49 years with Graves disease.

This clonotype was counted a few times. CDR3 sequence reads: CASSEAGVLRSGWNEQFF. CDR3 coding DNA: TGTGCCAGCAGTGAAGCTGGTGTGTTGAGGTCCGGATGGAATGAGCAGTTCTTC. The chain joins TRBV6-1 to TRBJ2-1, with D hard to call. Germline loops: CDR1 MNHNS, CDR2 SASEGT. CDR3 size: 18 residues. Trimming stripped 0 bases from V and 7 bases from J, with 22 bases between.

This clonotype has more than one count but fewer than ten. The V call is TRBV5-1, the J call TRBJ2-6; no reliable D call. The CDR3 is 17 residues long. Germline assignment: CDR1 SGHRS and CDR2 YFSETQ. Between the trimmed V and J ends, which lost 0 bases and 0 bases, there was a span of 10 bases. DNA of the CDR3: TGCGCCAGCAGCTTGGAGTCTAGGAACTCTGGGGCCAACGTCCTGACTTTC. This codes for CASSLESRNSGANVLTF.

A remark on this clonotype: Since a much larger clone is just one base distant, this may be a read error. The chain uses TRBV27 and TRBJ1-5; D is uncertain. The CDR3 has 16 amino acids. CDR1 is MNHEY and CDR2 is SMNVEV in the germline V gene (reference sequence). CDR3: CAGSLLQTNSNQPQHF. CDR3 sequence (DNA): TGTGCCGGCAGTTTATTACAGACTAATAGCAATCAGCCCCAGCATTTT.

J is TRBJ2-7 and V is TRBV12-3 or TRBV12-4, with TRBD2 matching 7 bases. CDR3 length: 13 residues. V shed 5 bases, J shed 4 bases, and the junction held 5 bases outside the gene matches. CDR3 DNA sequence: TGTGCCAGCAGTGAGCGGGATACGTACGAGCAGTACTTC. Amino acids: CASSERDTYEQYF.

The V and J genes are TRBV14 and TRBJ1-1; a weak D match, TRBD1 (5 bases). V was pared by 6 bases and J by 1 base, with 12 bases between. The CDR3 is 14 amino acids. CDR1 is SGHDN, CDR2 FVKESK, per germline. This CDR3 reads CASSKPGGNTEAFF. The CDR3 bases are TGTGCCAGCAGTAAACCGGGGGGGAACACTGAAGCTTTCTTT.

This clonotype was seen at least ten times. The chain combines TRBV2 with TRBJ2-7, with 7 bases matching TRBD2. V dropped 5 bases and J dropped 4; count of bases not matched to a gene: 5. The germline V gene has CDR1 SNHLY and CDR2 FYNNEI. This CDR3 spans 13 amino acids. CDR3 region: CASSRMGGYEQYF. For the CDR3, the DNA is TGTGCCAGCAGTCGAATGGGAGGGTACGAGCAGTACTTC. The full variable domain, in which reference TRBV2 and TRBJ2-7 provide the parts outside the CDR3, is EPEVTQTPSHQVTQMGQEVILRCVPISNHLYFYWYRQILGQKVEFLVSFYNNEISEKSEIFDDQFSVERPDGSNFTLKIRSTKLEDSAMYFCASSRMGGYEQYFGPGTRLTVT.

This clonotype was observed many times. The chain links TRBV7-3 to TRBJ2-3; 7 bases are shared with TRBD1. The CDR3 covers 14 residues. J was trimmed by 5 bases and V by 5 bases; bases with no gene match: 7. CDR1 is SGHTA and CDR2 is FQGTGA in the germline V gene. This CDR3 is CASSPRGPVDTQYF. CDR3 nucleotide sequence: TGTGCCAGCAGCCCGAGGGGGCCTGTAGATACGCAGTATTTT.

This clonotype came up a few times. This chain joins TRBV27 and TRBJ2-1; 7 positions agree with TRBD2. This CDR3 has 15 amino acids. CDR1 MNHEY and CDR2 SMNVEV come from the germline V gene (reference sequence). V shed 4 bases and J 8 bases; nucleotides not matched to a gene: 11. The CDR3 spells CASSSEGGPLHEQFF. The CDR3 nucleotides are TGTGCCAGCAGTTCGGAGGGAGGGCCCCTCCATGAGCAGTTCTTC.

This clonotype was picked up many times. CDR3 residues: CASSQPTGVGEKLFF. In DNA form, the CDR3 reads TGTGCCAGCAGCCAACCTACAGGGGTGGGGGAAAAACTGTTTTTT. The chain links TRBV7-2 to TRBJ1-4, with TRBD1 matching over 7 bases. V shed 5 bases and J 8 bases; nucleotides not matched to a gene: 11. Germline V gene data show CDR1 as SGHTA and CDR2 as FQGNSA. There are 15 residues in the CDR3.

This clonotype appeared many times. The rearrangement uses TRBV20-1 and TRBJ2-4; a weak D match, TRBD1 (6 bases). Trimming removed 5 bases at V and 0 bases at J, with 14 bases between. Looked up from germline, CDR1 is DFQATT and CDR2 is SNEGSKA (reference sequence). This CDR3 has 15 residues. CDR3 bases: TGCAGTGCTCCTATTGGACAGCTAGCCAAAAACATTCAGTACTTC. Translated, it gives CSAPIGQLAKNIQYF.